Listed here are 13 T cell receptor beta chains from one sample, sequenced in a study of brain metastases from non-small cell lung cancer. Measured with immunoSEQ multiplex PCR; TCRdb has only the in-frame clones, and not every one. The sample gives under 6,000 clones, roughly 84% of which show up once; 10% to 15% is in the top ten. The sequencing input was tissue from a brain metastasis. The receptors originated from a donor aged 40 or older with non-small cell lung cancer.

This rearrangement joins TRBV28 to TRBJ1-2, with TRBD1 as a possible D gene (6 bases). The length of the CDR3 is 14 residues. Germline lookup yields CDR1 MDHEN and CDR2 SYDVKM. V lost 8 bases and J lost 4, with 17 bases in between. The chain's CDR3 is CASLKLGGSYGYTF. CDR3 coding DNA: TGTGCCAGCTTAAAATTAGGGGGGTCCTATGGCTACACCTTC.

The rearrangement links TRBV12-3 or TRBV12-4 to TRBJ2-3; D is unclear. The CDR3 is 13 amino acids. The germline V and J ends were trimmed by 5 bases and 1 base, with 7 bases remaining between them. This CDR3 is CASSQSGTDTQYF. In DNA, the CDR3 is TGTGCCAGCAGTCAGTCGGGCACAGATACGCAGTATTTT.

The J gene is TRBJ1-1, the V gene TRBV7-3; D is ambiguous. Germline CDR1 is SGHTA and CDR2 is FQGTGA. The CDR3 extends over 13 amino acids. Trimming left V 5 bases short and J 3 bases short, with 10 bases between. The CDR3 region is CASSSSRDTEAFF. The CDR3 DNA is TGTGCCAGCAGCAGTTCCCGGGACACTGAAGCTTTCTTT.

This CDR3 is CSGGQTNTEAFF. CDR3 DNA: TGCAGCGGAGGACAGACGAACACTGAAGCTTTCTTT. The chain couples TRBV29-1 to TRBJ1-1; a weak D match, TRBD1 (6 bases). The germline CDR1 and CDR2 sequences are SQVTM and ANQGSEA. The CDR3 has 12 amino acids. V was cut by 7 bases and J by 1 base, with 10 bases left in between.

This clone was seen a single time. The chain couples TRBV28 to TRBJ2-7; 9 bases are a match to TRBD2. Germline V CDR1 and CDR2: MDHEN, SYDVKM. Trimming cost V 6 bases and J 3 bases; bases outside gene matches: 9. The CDR3 consists of 15 residues. The CDR3 DNA reads TGTGCCAGCAGCTCTAGCGGGATAGTTCGCTACGAGCAGTACTTC. Protein product: CASSSSGIVRYEQYF. Using reference TRBV28 and TRBJ2-7 for the parts outside the CDR3, the full variable domain is DVKVTQSSRYLVKRTGEKVFLECVQDMDHENMFWYRQDPGLGLRLIYFSYDVKMKEKGDIPEGYSVSREKKERFSLILESASTNQTSMYLCASSSSGIVRYEQYFGPGTRLTVT.

The chain has TRBV5-1 and TRBJ1-1; no clear D gene. V was cut by 3 bases and J by 4 bases, with 10 bases left in between. The CDR3 consists of 13 residues. The germline gives CDR1 SGHRS, CDR2 YFSETQ. Written as DNA, the CDR3 is TGCGCCAGCAGCTACTTATCCGGCACTGAAGCTTTCTTT. Encoded protein: CASSYLSGTEAFF.

V usage is TRBV18 and J usage is TRBJ2-1, with 10 bases identical to TRBD2. Germline CDR1 is KGHSH and CDR2 is LQKENI. There are 16 residues in the CDR3. J was trimmed by 9 bases and V by 3 bases; bases with no gene match: 11. Here the CDR3 DNA reads TGTGCCAGCTCACCGGCTGGGACTAGCGTGGGGAGTGAGCAGTTCTTC. This gives the protein CASSPAGTSVGSEQFF.

The chain recombines TRBV27 with TRBJ2-7; 8 nucleotides agree with TRBD1. Per the germline V gene, CDR1 is MNHEY and CDR2 is SMNVEV (reference sequence). The V and J ends lost 2 bases and 3 bases, in that order; junction bases with no gene match: 3. The CDR3 contains 14 residues. The CDR3 is CASSLQGANYEQYF. The CDR3 region has the DNA TGTGCCAGCAGTTTACAGGGGGCAAACTACGAGCAGTACTTC.

Comment on this clone: The junction departs from the called germline gene at one end, perhaps through a read error. The rearrangement links TRBV15 to TRBJ2-2, with 9 bases matching TRBD1. Germline CDR1 reads LNHNV; CDR2 reads YYDKDF (reference sequence). This CDR3 contains 16 residues. CDR3 residues: CATSRDRGQGTEELFF. The CDR3 DNA is TGTGCCACCAGCAGAGATCGGGGACAGGGAACCGAGGAGCTGTTTTTT.

The chain recombines TRBV19 with TRBJ1-1; 8 bases align to TRBD1. The trim removed 3 bases at V and 4 bases at J, leaving 7 bases unmatched. Germline V gene data show CDR1 as LNHDA and CDR2 as SQIVND (reference sequence). This CDR3 region has 15 residues. The CDR3 here is CASSMNPQGGTEAFF. The CDR3 coding sequence is TGTGCCAGTAGTATGAACCCACAGGGGGGCACTGAAGCTTTCTTT.

This clone showed up just once. The chain couples TRBV18 to TRBJ1-2; TRBD1 is a possible D gene (5 bases). The CDR3 runs to 15 residues. Between the trimmed V and J ends, which lost 2 bases and 0 bases, there was a span of 10 bases. The germline CDR1 and CDR2 sequences are KGHSH and LQKENI. The CDR3 coding sequence is TGTGCCAGCTCACCAAGGGCAGGGCCTAACTATGGCTACACCTTC. Translation gives CASSPRAGPNYGYTF.

This clone was observed once. V and J are TRBV28 and TRBJ2-4; 7 positions match TRBD2. The germline V gene has CDR1 MDHEN and CDR2 SYDVKM. The CDR3 is 13 amino acids. The V and J ends lost 10 bases and 0 bases, in that order; junction bases with no gene match: 3. CDR3 DNA: TGTGCCATCGGGGGGATAGCCAAAAACATTCAGTACTTC. Protein sequence: CAIGGIAKNIQYF.

This CDR3 is CASSSRPQGANTGELFF. In DNA form, the CDR3 reads TGTGCCAGCAGCTCCCGACCTCAGGGGGCGAACACCGGGGAGCTGTTTTTT. The chain employs TRBV9 and TRBJ2-2; 7 nucleotides match TRBD1. The CDR3 loop spans 17 amino acids. V trimming: 4 bases; J trimming: 0 bases; junction bases outside the gene matches: 9. From germline, CDR1 is SGDLS and CDR2 YYNGEE.